These 32 T cell receptor beta chains came from one sample sequenced in a study of blood T cell repertoires in COVID-19. Profiled with immunoSEQ multiplex PCR; TCRdb holds only in-frame clones, not every one. Among 45,000 to 70,000 clones listed, 82% were seen once. Sequencing was performed on peripheral blood. The receptors come from a woman aged 55-69 years with acute or convalescent COVID-19.

This clone showed up just a few times. The chain links TRBV6-4 to TRBJ1-1; unclear D gene. CDR3 length: 14 residues. The V end lost 4 bases, the J end lost 3 bases, and 12 bases lay between the germline ends. Germline V gives CDR1 MRHNA, CDR2 SNTAGT. CDR3 DNA: TGTGCCAGCAGTGCAGAGGGAGCGGACACTGAAGCTTTCTTT. Translated, it gives CASSAEGADTEAFF.

This chain uses TRBV5-5 with TRBJ2-1; 9 bases are shared with TRBD2. The CDR3 runs to 18 residues. The germline V gene has CDR1 SGHKS and CDR2 YYEKEE (reference sequence). V shed 3 bases and J 6 bases; nucleotides not matched to a gene: 16. This CDR3 is CASSYDSGGSLNRNEQFF. The DNA of the CDR3 is TGTGCCAGCAGCTACGACAGCGGGGGGTCGCTGAATCGCAATGAGCAGTTCTTC.

The rearrangement links TRBV5-4 to TRBJ2-1; possible D gene TRBD1, 6 bases. CDR3 length equals 15 residues. Germline V lookup: CDR1 SGHNT, CDR2 YYREEE (reference sequence). The V gene lost 2 bases and the J gene lost 2 bases, with 11 bases spanning the gap. CDR3 bases: TGTGCCAGCAGCTTTCCAGGGGATCCCTACAATGAGCAGTTCTTC. This encodes CASSFPGDPYNEQFF. Full variable domain (rest looked up from reference TRBV5-4 and TRBJ2-1): ETGVTQSPTHLIKTRGQQVTLRCSSQSGHNTVSWYQQALGQGPQFIFQYYREEENGRGNFPPRFSGLQFPNYSSELNVNALELDDSALYLCASSFPGDPYNEQFFGPGTRLTVL.

This chain links TRBV7-9 with TRBJ1-1; no clear D gene. The V gene's germline CDR1 is SEHNR and CDR2 FQNEAQ (reference sequence). This CDR3 region has 15 residues. With 2 bases removed from V and 1 base from J, the gap between germline ends came to 11 bases. The DNA of the CDR3 is TGTGCCAGCAGCTTATGGCCCCGGGGGAACACTGAAGCTTTCTTT. This codes for CASSLWPRGNTEAFF.

The chain recombines TRBV5-4 with TRBJ2-3; 10 bases fit TRBD1. Germline lookup yields CDR1 SGHNT and CDR2 YYREEE (reference sequence). V was pared by 4 bases and J by 4 bases, with 9 bases of the junction left unmatched. The CDR3 runs to 16 residues. CDR3 coding DNA: TGTGCCAGCAGCGAGGGGCCGGACAGGGGGTCAGATACGCAGTATTTT. Translated, it gives CASSEGPDRGSDTQYF.

The genes are TRBV30 and TRBJ1-1; D is uncertain. V was cut by 0 bases and J by 1 base, with 6 bases left in between. The CDR3 extends over 13 amino acids. CDR1 and CDR2 (germline): GTSNPN, SVGIG (reference sequence). This chain's CDR3 is CAWSVFGNTEAFF. The CDR3, as DNA: TGTGCCTGGAGTGTATTCGGGAACACTGAAGCTTTCTTT.

This clone has a single count. This CDR3 reads CAWTRPGLAGTGELFF. In DNA form, the CDR3 reads TGTGCCTGGACCAGACCGGGACTAGCCGGCACCGGGGAGCTGTTTTTT. The V gene is TRBV30, the J gene TRBJ2-2; the match to TRBD2 covers 9 bases. V gave up 4 bases and J gave up 4 bases; unmatched junction bases: 10. Germline CDR1 reads GTSNPN; CDR2 reads SVGIG (reference sequence). The CDR3 consists of 16 residues.

The chain joins TRBV7-9 to TRBJ2-2; tentatively, D is TRBD2 (6 bases). The V gene lost 1 base and the J gene lost 2 bases, with 11 bases spanning the gap. There are 16 residues in the CDR3. Germline CDR1 SEHNR, CDR2 FQNEAQ (reference sequence). This CDR3 reads CASSLEEGRNTGELFF. The CDR3 coding sequence is TGTGCCAGCAGCTTAGAGGAGGGAAGAAACACCGGGGAGCTGTTTTTT.

This chain joins TRBV15 and TRBJ2-3; D call uncertain. The V end lost 0 bases, the J end lost 7 bases, and 8 bases lay between the germline ends. Germline V lookup: CDR1 LNHNV, CDR2 YYDKDF (reference sequence). The CDR3 is 13 residues long. In DNA form, the CDR3 reads TGTGCCACCAGCAGAGATCTGGAGAATACGCAGTATTTT. It translates to CATSRDLENTQYF. Together with reference TRBV15 and TRBJ2-3, the CDR3 gives the full variable domain: DAMVIQNPRYQVTQFGKPVTLSCSQTLNHNVMYWYQQKSSQAPKLLFHYYDKDFNNEADTPDNFQSRRPNTSFCFLDIRSPGLGDTAMYLCATSRDLENTQYFGPGTRLTVL.

V and J are TRBV27 and TRBJ1-1; D remains ambiguous. Deletions cut 4 bases from V and 4 bases from J, with 16 bases between. Germline CDR1 MNHEY, CDR2 SMNVEV (reference sequence). CDR3 size: 15 residues. The CDR3 DNA follows: TGTGCCAGCAGTTCCCTTTCTCTTCCTTTCACTGAAGCTTTCTTT. The encoded protein is CASSSLSLPFTEAFF.

The chain is built from TRBV7-9 and TRBJ1-5; 9 positions agree with TRBD1. Per germline, CDR1 SEHNR and CDR2 FQNEAQ (reference sequence). After removal of 5 bases from V and 1 base from J, the junction contained 3 bases not matched to a gene. This CDR3 has 15 amino acids. The CDR3 loop reads CASSRGTGSNQPQHF. CDR3 nucleotides: TGTGCCAGCAGCCGGGGGACAGGGAGCAATCAGCCCCAGCATTTT.

The chain uses TRBV6-5 and TRBJ1-5; D uncertain. Trimming cost V 6 bases and J 3 bases, with 12 bases left between them. CDR1 is MNHEY and CDR2 is SVGAGI in the germline V gene. The CDR3 runs 14 residues. CDR3 DNA sequence: TGTGCCAGCAGAGCGGCGTCATCCAATCAGCCCCAGCATTTT. Translating it yields CASRAASSNQPQHF.

This chain joins TRBV9 and TRBJ2-3; the match to TRBD2 covers 14 bases. Germline V gives CDR1 SGDLS, CDR2 YYNGEE. The V gene end was trimmed by 4 bases and the J gene end by 14 bases; junction bases not matched to a gene: 9. This CDR3 spans 14 amino acids. The CDR3 is CASSKTSGGALRYF. The CDR3 DNA sequence: TGTGCCAGCAGCAAGACTAGCGGGGGGGCCCTACGGTATTTT.

The rearrangement uses TRBV19 and TRBJ2-2; D unclear. The ends were cut back, 3 bases at V and 6 bases at J, with 14 bases in the middle. Germline CDR1 and CDR2: LNHDA and SQIVND (reference sequence). The CDR3 length is 15 residues. The CDR3 sequence: CASSIMGSLAGELFF. CDR3 nucleotide sequence: TGTGCCAGTAGTATTATGGGCTCCCTCGCCGGGGAGCTGTTTTTT.

This clone has a handful of counts. This chain uses TRBV19 with TRBJ1-2; D perhaps matches TRBD1 (6 bases). This CDR3 spans 14 amino acids. Germline V gene lookup returns CDR1 LNHDA and CDR2 SQIVND (reference sequence). Trimming pared 7 bases from V and 5 bases from J, leaving 17 bases between. The chain's CDR3 is CASIAGSTGYGYTF. The CDR3 DNA follows: TGTGCCAGTATCGCAGGATCCACAGGGTATGGCTACACCTTC.

The V gene is TRBV3-1 (or the pseudogene TRBV3-2), the J gene TRBJ2-7, with 13 bases identical to TRBD2. The V gene's germline CDR1 is LGHDT and CDR2 YNNKEL (reference sequence). The J segment lost 5 bases and the V segment lost 3 bases, leaving 4 bases of the junction unmatched. This CDR3 has 15 residues. CDR3 nucleotides: TGTGCCAGCAGCCATGGGACTAGCGGGGTAAACGAGCAGTACTTC. Its translation: CASSHGTSGVNEQYF.

The V call is TRBV30, the J call TRBJ1-2, with 7 bases fitting TRBD1. Germline values: CDR1 GTSNPN, CDR2 SVGIG (reference sequence). Trimming removed 1 base from V and 12 bases from J; junction bases left unmatched: 11. CDR3 size: 13 residues. The CDR3 coding sequence is TGTGCCTGGAGTGGAGACAGGGCAGGCTACGACACCTTC. Translating gives CAWSGDRAGYDTF. The entire variable domain, with the rest obtained from reference TRBV30 and TRBJ1-2, is as follows: SQTIHQWPATLVQPVGSPLSLECTVEGTSNPNLYWYRQAAGRGLQLLFYSVGIGQISSEVPQNLSASRPQDRQFILSSKKLLLSDSGFYLCAWSGDRAGYDTFGSGTRLTVV.

This sequence joins TRBV9 and TRBJ1-1; D is unresolved. Trimming took 0 bases from V and 12 from J, leaving 21 bases between them. Germline V lookup: CDR1 SGDLS, CDR2 YYNGEE. The CDR3 is made up of 15 amino acids. The CDR3 reads CASSVDAGRRAQTFF. CDR3 in DNA: TGTGCCAGCAGCGTAGATGCGGGGAGGAGGGCGCAGACTTTCTTT.

Comment on this clone: The sample carries other DNA sequences with the same CDR3. The rearrangement links TRBV7-2 to TRBJ1-5; possible D gene TRBD1, 6 bases. Germline values: CDR1 SGHTA, CDR2 FQGNSA. V lost 5 bases and J 2 bases, leaving 13 bases between the germline ends. CDR3 length: 15 amino acids. DNA for the CDR3: TGTGCCAGCAGCCTACAGGGACGCGGCAATCAGCCCCAGCATTTT. This codes for CASSLQGRGNQPQHF.

This clone has a handful of counts. The chain is built from TRBV28 and TRBJ2-7; D ambiguous. CDR3 length: 11 amino acids. V was clipped by 6 bases and J by 9 bases, with 12 bases between them. Germline V CDR1 and CDR2: MDHEN, SYDVKM. CDR3 DNA sequence: TGTGCCAGCAGAGATTTACGAGGGCAGTACTTC. Translated, it gives CASRDLRGQYF. Together with reference TRBV28 and TRBJ2-7, the CDR3 gives the full variable domain: DVKVTQSSRYLVKRTGEKVFLECVQDMDHENMFWYRQDPGLGLRLIYFSYDVKMKEKGDIPEGYSVSREKKERFSLILESASTNQTSMYLCASRDLRGQYFGPGTRLTVT.

The V call is TRBV30, the J call TRBJ1-1, with TRBD1 as a possible D gene (6 bases). Trimming shortened V by 6 bases and J by 10 bases, and 21 bases separated the two germline ends. There are 13 residues in the CDR3. CDR1 is GTSNPN, CDR2 SVGIG, per germline (reference sequence). The CDR3 region has the DNA TGTGCCTGCCCACGGGGGGGGCAGGTGGGAGCTTTCTTT. Translating it yields CACPRGGQVGAFF. Looking up the rest from reference TRBV30 and TRBJ1-1 gives the full variable domain: SQTIHQWPATLVQPVGSPLSLECTVEGTSNPNLYWYRQAAGRGLQLLFYSVGIGQISSEVPQNLSASRPQDRQFILSSKKLLLSDSGFYLCACPRGGQVGAFFGQGTRLTVV.

This clone was recorded a few times. This chain joins TRBV7-2 and TRBJ2-2; tentatively, D is TRBD2 (6 bases). This CDR3 has 15 residues. Trimming pared 0 bases from V and 5 bases from J, leaving 10 bases between. Germline-derived CDR1 and CDR2 are SGHTA and FQGNSA. The CDR3 DNA reads as TGTGCCAGCAGCTTAGCGGGGGGAAAAACCGGGGAGCTGTTTTTT. The encoded protein is CASSLAGGKTGELFF.

This clone was recorded a few times. The J gene is TRBJ2-7, the V gene TRBV7-2; D uncertain. Germline CDR1 and CDR2: SGHTA and FQGNSA. The CDR3 contains 13 residues. Trimming removed 5 bases from V and 1 base from J, with 9 bases in between. The CDR3 loop is CASSPGQSYEQYF. The CDR3 coding sequence is TGTGCCAGCAGCCCGGGTCAATCCTACGAGCAGTACTTC.

The genes are TRBV10-2 and TRBJ1-2, with D maybe TRBD1 (6 bases). Germline V gene data show CDR1 as WSHSY and CDR2 as SAAADI. The CDR3 is 15 residues long. The V and J ends lost 0 bases and 3 bases respectively, with 11 bases between them. CDR3: CASSESTGKDYGYTF. The CDR3 nucleotides read TGCGCCAGCAGTGAGTCAACAGGGAAGGACTATGGCTACACCTTC.

This chain joins TRBV12-5 and TRBJ1-5; no definite D call. Per the germline V gene, CDR1 is LGHNT and CDR2 is FRNRAP. V was pared by 0 bases and J by 4 bases, with 4 bases between. The CDR3 spans 13 residues. The CDR3 DNA is TGTGCTAGTGGTTTGGTCAGTAATCAGCCCCAGCATTTT. This codes for CASGLVSNQPQHF.

The chain links TRBV15 to TRBJ1-2; a possible D gene is TRBD1 (5 bases). Germline loops: CDR1 LNHNV, CDR2 YYDKDF (reference sequence). CDR3 length equals 13 residues. V was clipped by 4 bases and J by 4 bases, with 10 bases between them. The CDR3 region is CATSTTGVYGYTF. The CDR3, as DNA: TGTGCCACCAGCACCACAGGCGTCTATGGCTACACCTTC.

This rearrangement joins TRBV6-1 to TRBJ2-3; the match to TRBD2 covers 11 bases. Germline CDR1 and CDR2: MNHNS and SASEGT. J lost 0 bases, V lost 4 bases, and 12 bases had no gene match. The CDR3 totals 19 residues. This CDR3 reads CASSGRVLAGEASTDTQYF. CDR3 nucleotides: TGTGCCAGCAGTGGGAGAGTACTAGCGGGGGAGGCTAGCACAGATACGCAGTATTTT.

This chain joins TRBV6-1 and TRBJ1-5; tentative D call: TRBD1 (6 bases). The CDR3 is 16 residues long. V dropped 3 bases and J dropped 0 bases, with 12 bases sitting between them. CDR1 and CDR2 from the germline V gene are MNHNS and SASEGT. CDR3 DNA sequence: TGTGCCAGCAGTGAGGACAGTCGATATAGCAATCAGCCCCAGCATTTT. As protein: CASSEDSRYSNQPQHF.

This chain uses TRBV30 with TRBJ2-1; a weak D match, TRBD2 (5 bases). The CDR3 loop spans 12 amino acids. V dropped 1 base and J dropped 8 bases, with 9 bases sitting between them. Per the germline V gene, CDR1 is GTSNPN and CDR2 is SVGIG (reference sequence). The CDR3 DNA reads as TGTGCCTGGAGTGCTAAGAGGGATGAGCAGTTCTTC. Residues: CAWSAKRDEQFF.

This chain uses TRBV25-1 with TRBJ1-1; D might be TRBD1 (5 bases). The CDR3 has 13 amino acids. Between the trimmed V and J ends, which lost 6 bases and 1 base, there was a span of 9 bases. CDR1 MGHDK and CDR2 SYGVNS come from the germline V gene. CDR3 DNA: TGTGCCAGCAGCAGGGCCCCGAACACTGAAGCTTTCTTT. This gives the protein CASSRAPNTEAFF.

The V call is TRBV6-5, the J call TRBJ2-7; D is undetermined. CDR1 is MNHEY, CDR2 SVGAGI, per germline. CDR3 size: 14 residues. Trimming took off 7 bases at V and 0 bases at J, with 13 bases between the two ends. CDR3 loop: CASKVTAASYEQYF. The DNA for the CDR3 is TGTGCCAGCAAAGTAACAGCAGCCTCCTACGAGCAGTACTTC.

The CDR3 DNA is TGTGCCACAGAGGAATATGGCTACACCTTC. Protein sequence: CATEEYGYTF. The V and J genes are TRBV11-1 and TRBJ1-2; D ambiguous. Germline CDR1 SGHAT, CDR2 FQDESV (reference sequence). The V end was cut by 10 bases, the J end by 5 bases, with 8 bases between. The CDR3 loop spans 10 amino acids.